The rows below give T cell receptor beta chains drawn from one sample of a study of T cell responses to AZD1222 COVID-19 vaccine. Sequenced by immunoSEQ multiplex PCR; TCRdb stores in-frame clones only, minus some. This table has roughly 120,000 clones, around 90% appearing once. Sequenced here: peripheral blood, sampled on day 0 of AZD1222 vaccination. The receptors were gathered from an adult in good health. The CDR3 runs from the conserved cysteine through the conserved F or W. D genes are given only for firm matches. Some rows mark clone size as missing; the rest say once, few, many or name a class of expanded clone.

d_call: TRBD2; clone_size: NA; v_call: TRBV2; j_call: TRBJ2-3; cdr3_length: 15; cdr3_aa: CASSTRTSGTDTQYF; cdr3_nt: TGTGCCAGCAGTACGAGGACTAGCGGGACAGATACGCAGTATTTT
d_call: NA; clone_size: NA; v_call: TRBV5-4; j_call: TRBJ2-3; cdr3_length: 14; cdr3_aa: CASSLTGSRDTQYF; cdr3_nt: TGTGCCAGCAGCTTAACTGGTTCCCGAGATACGCAGTATTTT
d_call: NA; clone_size: NA; v_call: TRBV4-2; j_call: TRBJ2-2; cdr3_length: 15; cdr3_aa: CASSQDFSGAGELFF; cdr3_nt: TGTGCCAGCAGCCAAGATTTTTCGGGGGCCGGGGAGCTGTTTTTT
d_call: TRBD1; clone_size: few; v_call: TRBV10-1; j_call: TRBJ2-7; cdr3_length: 13; cdr3_aa: CASAQGDTYEQYF; cdr3_nt: TGCGCCAGCGCCCAGGGGGATACCTACGAGCAGTACTTC
d_call: NA; clone_size: NA; v_call: TRBV9; j_call: TRBJ2-2; cdr3_length: 15; cdr3_aa: CASSVSMVGSGELFF; cdr3_nt: TGTGCCAGCAGCGTATCTATGGTGGGGTCCGGGGAGCTGTTTTTT
d_call: NA; clone_size: NA; v_call: TRBV28; j_call: TRBJ1-1; cdr3_length: 13; cdr3_aa: CASSLAPTWGSFF; cdr3_nt: TGTGCCAGCAGTTTAGCCCCAACATGGGGAAGCTTCTTT
d_call: NA; clone_size: few; v_call: TRBV4-2; j_call: TRBJ2-5; cdr3_length: 12; cdr3_aa: CASSQDLETQYF; cdr3_nt: TGTGCCAGCAGCCAAGATTTGGAGACCCAGTACTTC
d_call: NA; clone_size: NA; v_call: TRBV7-3; j_call: TRBJ2-1; cdr3_length: 12; cdr3_aa: CASSHQGNEQFF; cdr3_nt: TGTGCCAGCAGCCACCAGGGGAATGAGCAGTTCTTC
d_call: NA; clone_size: NA; v_call: TRBV5-6; j_call: TRBJ1-5; cdr3_length: 15; cdr3_aa: CASSLKDTRDQPQHF; cdr3_nt: TGTGCCAGCAGCTTGAAGGACACACGAGATCAGCCCCAGCATTTT
d_call: TRBD2; clone_size: NA; v_call: TRBV30; j_call: TRBJ2-7; cdr3_length: 18; cdr3_aa: CAWTAGTSGRRSPYEQYF; cdr3_nt: TGTGCCTGGACGGCGGGGACTAGCGGGAGAAGATCGCCCTACGAGCAGTACTTC
d_call: NA; clone_size: NA; v_call: TRBV7-8; j_call: TRBJ2-7; cdr3_length: 14; cdr3_aa: CASSIRDITYEQYF; cdr3_nt: TGTGCCAGCAGCATCCGGGACATTACCTACGAGCAGTACTTC
d_call: TRBD1; clone_size: NA; v_call: TRBV7-9; j_call: TRBJ2-7; cdr3_length: 15; cdr3_aa: CASSRAGTGGVEQYF; cdr3_nt: TGTGCCAGCAGCCGCGCCGGGACAGGGGGCGTCGAGCAGTACTTC
d_call: NA; clone_size: once; v_call: TRBV6-1; j_call: TRBJ2-1; cdr3_length: 17; cdr3_aa: CASSGKGFWAGDNEQFF; cdr3_nt: TGTGCCAGCAGTGGGAAAGGCTTTTGGGCAGGGGACAATGAGCAGTTCTTC
d_call: NA; clone_size: NA; v_call: TRBV9; j_call: TRBJ2-1; cdr3_length: 15; cdr3_aa: CASSYDSGRHNEQFF; cdr3_nt: TGTGCCAGCAGCTACGATAGCGGCCGCCACAATGAGCAGTTCTTC
d_call: NA; clone_size: few; v_call: TRBV19; j_call: TRBJ1-1; cdr3_length: 17; cdr3_aa: CASSIGPPVGLGTEAFF; cdr3_nt: TGTGCCAGTAGTATAGGGCCTCCAGTGGGTCTGGGCACTGAAGCTTTCTTT
d_call: NA; clone_size: once; v_call: TRBV5-8; j_call: TRBJ1-2; cdr3_length: 12; cdr3_aa: CASSLFRGGYTF; cdr3_nt: TGTGCCAGCAGCTTGTTTCGGGGTGGCTACACCTTC
d_call: NA; clone_size: NA; v_call: TRBV7-6; j_call: TRBJ1-3; cdr3_length: 15; cdr3_aa: CASREGLISGNTIYF; cdr3_nt: TGTGCCAGCAGAGAAGGACTGATCTCTGGAAACACCATATATTTT
d_call: NA; clone_size: once; v_call: TRBV19; j_call: TRBJ1-5; cdr3_length: 15; cdr3_aa: CASSIRGGQRQPQHF; cdr3_nt: TGTGCCAGTAGCATTCGTGGGGGACAACGACAGCCCCAGCATTTT
d_call: TRBD1; clone_size: NA; v_call: TRBV11-2; j_call: TRBJ2-7; cdr3_length: 12; cdr3_aa: CASSRDRGEQYF; cdr3_nt: TGTGCCAGCAGCCGCGACAGGGGTGAACAGTACTTC
d_call: TRBD2; clone_size: NA; v_call: TRBV5-6; j_call: TRBJ2-7; cdr3_length: 18; cdr3_aa: CASSLGGLAGTPYYEQYF; cdr3_nt: TGTGCCAGCAGCTTGGGGGGACTAGCGGGGACACCTTACTACGAGCAGTACTTC
d_call: NA; clone_size: once; v_call: TRBV9; j_call: TRBJ2-5; cdr3_length: 16; cdr3_aa: CASSAHGRGQEETQYF; cdr3_nt: TGTGCCAGCAGCGCCCACGGGAGGGGGCAAGAAGAGACCCAGTACTTC
d_call: NA; clone_size: NA; v_call: TRBV15; j_call: TRBJ2-7; cdr3_length: 14; cdr3_aa: CATSREWDSYEQYF; cdr3_nt: TGTGCCACCAGCCGCGAGTGGGACTCCTACGAGCAGTACTTC
d_call: TRBD1; clone_size: NA; v_call: TRBV13; j_call: TRBJ2-1; cdr3_length: 14; cdr3_aa: CASSFTGGRNEQFF; cdr3_nt: TGTGCCAGCAGCTTCACAGGGGGGAGGAATGAGCAGTTCTTC
d_call: NA; clone_size: NA; v_call: TRBV28; j_call: TRBJ2-7; cdr3_length: 16; cdr3_aa: CASTLAGAGGSYEQYF; cdr3_nt: TGTGCCAGCACTCTCGCCGGGGCAGGGGGGTCCTACGAGCAGTACTTC
d_call: NA; clone_size: once; v_call: TRBV29-1; j_call: TRBJ2-3; cdr3_length: 13; cdr3_aa: CSVEYAPTDTQYF; cdr3_nt: TGCAGCGTTGAGTATGCCCCCACAGATACGCAGTATTTT
d_call: TRBD1; clone_size: NA; v_call: TRBV5-1; j_call: TRBJ1-1; cdr3_length: 17; cdr3_aa: CASSLAGTGEVNTEAFF; cdr3_nt: TGCGCCAGCAGCTTGGCCGGGACAGGGGAGGTGAACACTGAAGCTTTCTTT
d_call: TRBD2; clone_size: NA; v_call: TRBV5-6; j_call: TRBJ2-7; cdr3_length: 19; cdr3_aa: CASSLGGGGSGGSFYEQYF; cdr3_nt: TGTGCCAGCAGCTTGGGAGGCGGTGGTAGCGGGGGGTCTTTTTACGAGCAGTACTTC
d_call: NA; clone_size: NA; v_call: TRBV6-5; j_call: TRBJ2-1; cdr3_length: 12; cdr3_aa: CASSYLYFEQFF; cdr3_nt: TGTGCCAGCAGTTACCTTTATTTTGAGCAGTTCTTC
d_call: TRBD1; clone_size: NA; v_call: TRBV5-1; j_call: TRBJ1-2; cdr3_length: 13; cdr3_aa: CASSTTGNYGYTF; cdr3_nt: TGCGCCAGCAGCACGACAGGGAACTATGGCTACACCTTC
d_call: NA; clone_size: NA; v_call: TRBV11-2; j_call: TRBJ2-7; cdr3_length: 14; cdr3_aa: CASSLGQGEYEQYF; cdr3_nt: TGTGCCAGCAGCTTAGGGCAGGGAGAGTACGAGCAGTACTTC
d_call: TRBD2; clone_size: NA; v_call: TRBV6-2/TRBV6-3; j_call: TRBJ2-3; cdr3_length: 16; cdr3_aa: CASSYPSGGGTDTQYF; cdr3_nt: TGTGCCAGCAGTTACCCAAGCGGGGGAGGCACAGATACGCAGTATTTT
d_call: NA; clone_size: NA; v_call: TRBV27; j_call: TRBJ1-1; cdr3_length: 14; cdr3_aa: CASSLGMGTAEAFF; cdr3_nt: TGTGCCAGCAGTTTAGGGATGGGAACCGCTGAAGCTTTCTTT
d_call: NA; clone_size: NA; v_call: TRBV3-1/TRBV3-2; j_call: TRBJ1-5; cdr3_length: 16; cdr3_aa: CASSQDPLGSNQPQHF; cdr3_nt: TGTGCCAGCAGCCAAGACCCCCTGGGAAGCAATCAGCCCCAGCATTTT
d_call: NA; clone_size: NA; v_call: TRBV6-5; j_call: TRBJ1-1; cdr3_length: 15; cdr3_aa: CASSYETPGPAEAFF; cdr3_nt: TGTGCCAGCAGTTACGAGACGCCGGGGCCCGCTGAAGCTTTCTTT
d_call: NA; clone_size: NA; v_call: TRBV30; j_call: TRBJ1-1; cdr3_length: 12; cdr3_aa: CAWRWGNTEAFF; cdr3_nt: TGTGCCTGGAGGTGGGGAAACACTGAAGCTTTCTTT
d_call: NA; clone_size: NA; v_call: TRBV28; j_call: TRBJ1-2; cdr3_length: 15; cdr3_aa: CASSLVPTAIYGYTF; cdr3_nt: TGTGCCAGCAGTTTAGTACCCACAGCTATCTATGGCTACACCTTC
d_call: TRBD1; clone_size: NA; v_call: TRBV5-1; j_call: TRBJ1-5; cdr3_length: 15; cdr3_aa: CASKEGTGRDQPQHF; cdr3_nt: TGCGCCAGCAAAGAGGGGACAGGGCGAGATCAGCCCCAGCATTTT
d_call: NA; clone_size: NA; v_call: TRBV27; j_call: TRBJ2-7; cdr3_length: 16; cdr3_aa: CASRREGSLSSYEQYF; cdr3_nt: TGTGCCAGCAGGCGTGAAGGATCGCTGAGCTCCTACGAGCAGTACTTC
d_call: NA; clone_size: NA; v_call: TRBV28; j_call: TRBJ1-2; cdr3_length: 12; cdr3_aa: CASSSDSYGYTF; cdr3_nt: TGTGCCAGCAGCTCCGACAGCTATGGCTACACCTTC
d_call: NA; clone_size: NA; v_call: TRBV9; j_call: TRBJ1-3; cdr3_length: 16; cdr3_aa: CASSVYLQENGNTIYF; cdr3_nt: TGTGCCAGCAGCGTATACTTACAGGAGAATGGAAACACCATATATTTT
d_call: NA; clone_size: NA; v_call: TRBV11-3; j_call: TRBJ1-1; cdr3_length: 12; cdr3_aa: CASSFGRGEAFF; cdr3_nt: TGTGCCAGCAGCTTCGGCAGGGGTGAAGCTTTCTTT
d_call: NA; clone_size: NA; v_call: TRBV13; j_call: TRBJ1-2; cdr3_length: 12; cdr3_aa: CASSLGDYGYTF; cdr3_nt: TGTGCCAGCAGCTTAGGAGACTATGGCTACACCTTC
d_call: NA; clone_size: NA; v_call: TRBV27; j_call: TRBJ2-1; cdr3_length: 15; cdr3_aa: CASSLRDSSYNEQFF; cdr3_nt: TGTGCCAGCAGTTTGAGGGATTCTTCCTACAATGAGCAGTTCTTC
d_call: NA; clone_size: NA; v_call: TRBV28; j_call: TRBJ2-7; cdr3_length: 14; cdr3_aa: CASCLASYSYEQYF; cdr3_nt: TGTGCCAGCTGTTTGGCATCCTACTCCTACGAGCAGTACTTC
d_call: NA; clone_size: NA; v_call: TRBV19; j_call: TRBJ2-7; cdr3_length: 13; cdr3_aa: CASSLGHRREQYF; cdr3_nt: TGTGCCAGTAGTTTGGGACACCGTAGGGAGCAGTACTTC
d_call: NA; clone_size: NA; v_call: TRBV27; j_call: TRBJ2-7; cdr3_length: 13; cdr3_aa: CASSLFGGLEQYF; cdr3_nt: TGTGCCAGCAGTTTATTTGGGGGGTTAGAGCAGTACTTC
d_call: TRBD1; clone_size: NA; v_call: TRBV9; j_call: TRBJ2-2; cdr3_length: 17; cdr3_aa: CASSAYTQGVNTGELFF; cdr3_nt: TGTGCCAGCAGCGCCTATACCCAGGGGGTAAACACCGGGGAGCTGTTTTTT
d_call: NA; clone_size: NA; v_call: TRBV23-1; j_call: TRBJ1-1; cdr3_length: 15; cdr3_aa: CASSHRHRGSPEAFF; cdr3_nt: TGCGCCAGCAGTCATCGCCACAGAGGGTCTCCTGAAGCTTTCTTT